This T cell receptor (beta chain) emerged from a study of cytomegalovirus exposure and HLA in healthy donors (dated by TCRdb to the late 2010s). With respect to the entire study: An earlier analysis of 587 of the donors reported approximately 280 Gb of sequence data and roughly 120 million unique TCR beta sequences obtained from about 180 million T cells. The study profiled the T cell repertoires of hundreds of subjects by immunosequencing and related them to cytomegalovirus serostatus. The study combined high-throughput TCR immunosequencing, statistical association of individual TCRs with disease status, and machine learning to predict cytomegalovirus infection status. Rather than drawing on any new phenotypic data, the later analysis identified candidate immune exposures from TCR beta sequences and the way those sequences occurred across donors. The number of donors typed differed by locus, with 629-630 for A, B, C, DRB1 and DQB1, 522 for DQA1, over 600 for DPA1, and roughly 450 for DPB1. Across approximately 420 genotyped donors of the cohort, an average of about 220,000 unique TCR beta nucleotide sequences per donor were sequenced, and roughly a sixth of those sequences were non-productive. A later genetic analysis took genome-wide SNP genotypes for about 55% of the 666 donors and used that subset as a discovery cohort. Donor age, sex, ethnicity and CMV serostatus were compiled together with the repertoire data. Roughly 5 DR-DQ haplotypes were handled as single units for association and clustering, since linkage in the cohort was strong. The study was designed to test whether signatures of past pathogen exposure could be identified by cataloging public T cell receptors. An earlier analysis of about 600 of the donors used high-throughput TCR beta sequencing to judge whether each TCR beta V gene segment behaved as functional or pseudogenic. A later analysis re-analyzed previously published TCR beta repertoires from several hundred donors and added high-resolution HLA genotyping to study TCR occurrence patterns. Besides the first cohort of around 670 subjects, a separate validation cohort made up of 120 different subjects was used. Roughly 300 gigabases of sequencing data and 78 million or so unique TCR sequences were included in an early release covering roughly 600 HLA-typed donors. Class I and class II HLA loci were covered by the typing at four-digit resolution. The genetic ancestry cluster associated with self-reported Caucasian donors included around 76% of the 300 to 450 genotyped donors. All discovery cohort repertoires had been generated using a single sequencing platform. Findings and caveats that apply to the study as a whole: A later analysis reported that several top co-occurrence clusters appeared linked to parvovirus B19, influenza, CMV and Epstein-Barr virus. An earlier analysis of approximately 530 of the donors showed that most TCR beta V segments appeared in productive rearrangements either about 87% or about 30% of the time, which broadly matched IMGT annotations. Roughly uniform sequencing depth across donors was assumed in presence/absence analyses, although this assumption may not hold. At a false discovery rate of 0.05, a later analysis linked about 17,000 TCR beta sequences to specific HLA alleles. According to a later analysis, TCR association rates differed among HLA loci, with DRB1 alleles showing the most associated TCRs and HLA-C alleles showing the fewest. Only TCR beta chains were sequenced in this cohort, and the absence of alpha or paired-chain data limited detectable features. According to the authors, the approach could potentially be generalized to other disease states and immunological phenotypes. A group of highly shared sequence variants was considered likely to be a technical artifact of the sequencing pipeline. In a later analysis, most CMV-associated TCR beta chains were found to appear HLA-restricted, with HLA associations seemingly driven largely by CMV exposure. Three of the identified cytomegalovirus-associated TCR beta chains were confirmed in vitro to be specific for cytomegalovirus antigens. Strong co-occurrence of HLA alleles, especially DR and DQ, made assigning TCR associations to individual alleles difficult. Because HLA typing was unavailable for some donors at each locus, only the typed subset was used in association tests. Across donors, most TCR sequences were observed very rarely, whereas some public TCRs were present in many individuals. A later genetic analysis reported fewer N-insertions in productive TCRs among donors in an Asian-associated ancestry cluster than the roughly 700-donor mean. A later analysis found that HLA-associated TCR beta chains were more clonally expanded and had lower generation probabilities than equally common non-associated chains. V-gene and J-gene trimming of TCR beta chains was associated with a missense DCLRE1C variant in a later genetic analysis, and the association was replicated in an independent cohort. Correlated functional status among segregating V segments might reflect linkage disequilibrium, but an unknown experimental factor could not be ruled out. Because the 87-base-pair reads could not distinguish some IMGT-functional V segments, including TRBV6-2 and TRBV6-3, those segments were excluded. The study gave a list of 150 to 200 TCR beta chains associated with cytomegalovirus. A further reported finding was that TCR beta sequences accurately predicted the HLA-A and HLA-B alleles for most subjects in the first cohort. Cytomegalovirus status was reported to be diagnosed by the classifier with high specificity and sensitivity in both the original and validation cohorts. Because counts were too low, about 18 rarely observed V segments, including chromosome 9 orphons, were excluded from the earlier analysis of several hundred of the donors. The only immune exposure information available for the cohort was CMV serostatus.

With respect to this clone: Its antigen has not been determined. Base-call qualities are not available, and no considerably larger clone is one nucleotide away.

For this chain, trimming is 0 bases at the V end and 2 bases at the J end, and the number of junction bases without a gene match is 4. CDR1 KGHSH and CDR2 LQKENI were looked up in the germline V gene. The CDR3 holds 16 amino acids from the cysteine to the phenylalanine. Only CDR3 DNA is held: 48 bases, read in frame from base 1. The cohort was made up of approximately 670 healthy bone marrow donors. Cohort members were all nominally healthy when sampled, although unrecorded immune exposures were likely present. The donor was CMV seronegative and belonged to the group of over 350 seronegative cohort members. Every donor gave a peripheral blood sample, and the peripheral blood mononuclear cells from that sample were used for TCR beta sequencing. The Qiagen DNeasy Blood Extraction Kit was used to extract genomic DNA from the blood cell samples. Receptors were amplified or captured by the immunoSEQ multiplex PCR assay. For the multiplex PCR, a mixture combining 60 forward primers for TCR Vbeta segments and 13 reverse primers for TCR Jbeta segments was used. Amplification of the CDR3 region of rearranged TCR beta genes was performed with a multiplex PCR assay on genomic DNA. The amplified TCR beta libraries were sequenced on the Illumina HiSeq System as 87-base-pair reads. On the authors' methods: In a later analysis, roughly 80 million unique TCR beta chains were counted across the 650 to 750 repertoires, and roughly 10 million of these chains were shared by at least two donors. Raw reads were error-corrected and collapsed into unique sequences with a nearest-neighbor algorithm that merged closely related sequences to remove PCR and sequencing errors. To assign V, D and J gene segments, CDR3 sequences were aligned to IMGT reference sequences. For a sequence to be retained, at least a six-nucleotide match to both a V gene segment and a J gene segment was required. A rearrangement counted as productive if the CDR3 had no stop codons and remained in frame with V and J, and every other rearrangement counted as non-productive. CDR3 was defined according to IMGT convention as the region running from the second conserved V-encoded cysteine to the conserved J-encoded phenylalanine. The earlier analysis of 450 to 750 of the donors excluded any sequence lacking an unambiguous match to a single V gene segment. An earlier analysis of several hundred of the donors called V segments functional above 56.7% productive rearrangements and segregating when the between-donor standard deviation exceeded 5%. A statistical classification framework was developed to diagnose cytomegalovirus status using the catalog of TCR beta chain sequences. A later analysis assigned V and J genes by comparing TCR nucleotide sequences with IMGT/GENE-DB human TR gene sequences. Using the TCRdist pipeline, a later analysis assigned CDR3 sequences along with most-parsimonious VDJ recombination scenarios. In a later analysis, each TCR beta chain was defined by its CDR3 amino acid sequence together with its V-gene family, and reads lacking a unique V-gene family were excluded. To address suspected cross-contamination and a sequencing artifact, a later analysis removed around 600 highly shared, low-generation-probability nucleotide sequences. In a later analysis, a clonal expansion index was calculated for each public chain from normalized within-repertoire ranks of inferred template counts. In a later analysis, generation probabilities were computed using a VDJ recombination model fitted to out-of-frame rearrangements, and the results were checked against IGoR. In a later analysis, TCR-TCR, TCR-HLA and TCR-CMV co-occurrence was scored with hypergeometric tests, and a repertoire-size bias correction was applied to TCR pairs. In a later analysis, false discovery rates were estimated by permuting HLA or CMV assignments 20 times. In a later analysis, co-occurring TCRs were grouped using DBSCAN, and TCRdist sequence similarity was added for clustering within HLA-allele-positive subsets. Repertoires with fewer than 30,000 or more than 120,000 public chains were left out of co-occurrence clustering, as were a few repertoires with anomalous nucleotide sharing. Sourced from immuneACCESS, this table was stored by TCRdb with only in-frame sequences that have V and J called. A share of the clones is absent; for the studies checked, an unresolved V gene accounts for under half, and the remainder has no known explanation. The V and J calls and clone size come from that table; D and trimming were worked out from the DNA. The sample yields 95,000 to 150,000 clones; around 79% were counted once. The ten largest clones take up roughly 6% of the sample.

The sequence was obtained from a woman in her forties in good health and CMV-seronegative. Recombination connected TRBV18 to TRBJ1-2; 9 junctional bases match TRBD1. Sequenced sample: PBMCs. At the DNA level, the sequence is TGTGCCAGCTCACCACCGACAGGGGGACTGAACTATGGCTACACCTTC. This encodes CASSPPTGGLNYGYTF.